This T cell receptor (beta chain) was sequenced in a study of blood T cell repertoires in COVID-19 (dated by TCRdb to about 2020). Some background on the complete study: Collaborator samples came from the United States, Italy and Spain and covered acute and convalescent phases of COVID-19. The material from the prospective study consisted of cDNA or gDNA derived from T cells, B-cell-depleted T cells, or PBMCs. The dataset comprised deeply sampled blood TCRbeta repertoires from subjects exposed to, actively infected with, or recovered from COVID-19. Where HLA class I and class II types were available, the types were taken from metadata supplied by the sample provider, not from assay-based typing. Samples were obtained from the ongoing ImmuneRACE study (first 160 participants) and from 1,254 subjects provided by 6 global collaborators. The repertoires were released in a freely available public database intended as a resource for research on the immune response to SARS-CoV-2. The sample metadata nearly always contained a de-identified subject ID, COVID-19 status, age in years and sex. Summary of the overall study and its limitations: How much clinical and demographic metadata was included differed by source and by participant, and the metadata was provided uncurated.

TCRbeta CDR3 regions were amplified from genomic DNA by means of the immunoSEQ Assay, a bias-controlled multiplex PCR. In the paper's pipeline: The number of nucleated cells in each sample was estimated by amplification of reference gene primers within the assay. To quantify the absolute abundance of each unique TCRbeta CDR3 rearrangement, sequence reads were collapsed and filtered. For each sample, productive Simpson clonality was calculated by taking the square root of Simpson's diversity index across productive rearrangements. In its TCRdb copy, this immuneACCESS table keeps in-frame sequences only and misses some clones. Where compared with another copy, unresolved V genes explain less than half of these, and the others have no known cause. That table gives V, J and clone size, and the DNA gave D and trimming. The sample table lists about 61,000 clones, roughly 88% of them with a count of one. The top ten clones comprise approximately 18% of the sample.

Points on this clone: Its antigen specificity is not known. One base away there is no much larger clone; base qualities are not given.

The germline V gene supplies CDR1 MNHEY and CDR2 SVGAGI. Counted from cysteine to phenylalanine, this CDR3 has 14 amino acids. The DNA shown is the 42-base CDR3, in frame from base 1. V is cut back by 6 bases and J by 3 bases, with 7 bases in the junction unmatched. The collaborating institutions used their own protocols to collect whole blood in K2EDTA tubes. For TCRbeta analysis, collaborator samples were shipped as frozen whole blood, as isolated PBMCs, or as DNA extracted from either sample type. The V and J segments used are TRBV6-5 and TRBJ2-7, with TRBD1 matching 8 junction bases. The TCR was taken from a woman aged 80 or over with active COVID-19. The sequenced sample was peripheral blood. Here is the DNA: TGTGCCAGCAGGGGCCGGGACAGGAGCTACGAGCAGTACTTC. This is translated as CASRGRDRSYEQYF.